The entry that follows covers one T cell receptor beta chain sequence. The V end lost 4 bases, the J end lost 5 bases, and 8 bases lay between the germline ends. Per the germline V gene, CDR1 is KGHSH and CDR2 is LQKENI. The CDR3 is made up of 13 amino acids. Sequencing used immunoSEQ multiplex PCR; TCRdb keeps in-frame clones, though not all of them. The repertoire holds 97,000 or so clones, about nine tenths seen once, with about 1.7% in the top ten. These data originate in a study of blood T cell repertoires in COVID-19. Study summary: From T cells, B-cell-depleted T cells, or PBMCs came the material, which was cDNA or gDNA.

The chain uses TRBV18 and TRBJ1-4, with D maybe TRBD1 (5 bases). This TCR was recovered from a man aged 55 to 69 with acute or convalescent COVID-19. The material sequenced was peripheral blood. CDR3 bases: TGTGCCAGCTCACGGGACTTCAATGAAAAACTGTTTTTT. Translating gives CASSRDFNEKLFF.